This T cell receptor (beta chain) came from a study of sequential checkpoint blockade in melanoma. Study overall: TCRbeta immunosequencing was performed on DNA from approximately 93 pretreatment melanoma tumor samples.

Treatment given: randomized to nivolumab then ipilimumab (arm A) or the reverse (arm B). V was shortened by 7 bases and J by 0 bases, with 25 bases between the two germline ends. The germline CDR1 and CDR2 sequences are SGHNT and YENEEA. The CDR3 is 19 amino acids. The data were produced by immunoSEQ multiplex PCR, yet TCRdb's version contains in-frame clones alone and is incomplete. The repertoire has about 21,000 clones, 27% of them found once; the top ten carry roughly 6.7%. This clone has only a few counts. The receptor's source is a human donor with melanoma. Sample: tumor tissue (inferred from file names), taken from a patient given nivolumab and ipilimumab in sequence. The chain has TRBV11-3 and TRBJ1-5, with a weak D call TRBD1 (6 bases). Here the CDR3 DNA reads TGTGCCAGCAACATTGGTGGGACATCGCTAGTGAATAGCAATCAGCCCCAGCATTTT. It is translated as CASNIGGTSLVNSNQPQHF.